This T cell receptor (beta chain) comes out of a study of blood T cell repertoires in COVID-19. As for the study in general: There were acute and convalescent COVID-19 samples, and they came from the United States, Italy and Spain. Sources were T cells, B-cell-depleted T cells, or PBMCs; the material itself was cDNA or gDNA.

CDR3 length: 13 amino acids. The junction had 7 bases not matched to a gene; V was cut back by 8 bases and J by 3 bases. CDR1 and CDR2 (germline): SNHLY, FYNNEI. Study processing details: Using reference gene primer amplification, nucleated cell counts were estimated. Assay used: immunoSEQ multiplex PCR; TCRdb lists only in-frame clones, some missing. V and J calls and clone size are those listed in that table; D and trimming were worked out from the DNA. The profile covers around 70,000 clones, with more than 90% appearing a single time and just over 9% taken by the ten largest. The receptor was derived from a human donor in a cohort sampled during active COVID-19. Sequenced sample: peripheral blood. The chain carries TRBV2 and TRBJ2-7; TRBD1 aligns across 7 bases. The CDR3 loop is CASSGTEDYEQYF. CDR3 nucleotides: TGTGCCAGCTCCGGGACAGAAGACTACGAGCAGTACTTC.